Sequencing of this T cell receptor beta chain was carried out in a study of cytomegalovirus exposure and HLA in healthy donors. Study details: Researchers previously reported finding 117 million unique TCR beta sequences from some 180 million T cells. Points from the study as a whole: Analyzed later, most CMV-associated TCR beta chains appeared HLA-restricted. DRB1 had the most TCR associations and HLA-C the fewest, a later analysis found, with rates varying by HLA locus.

Concerning this clone itself: The antigen is unknown.

PCR was performed using 60 Vbeta and 13 Jbeta primers. TCRdb's table, derived via immunoSEQ multiplex PCR, lists solely in-frame clones and lacks some. Among some 150,000 clones, 82% were seen once, and the ten largest hold roughly 1.5%. CDR3 size: 16 residues. CDR1 is LNHDA, CDR2 SQIVND, per germline (reference sequence). With V trimmed by 7 bases and J by 3 bases, 8 bases remained unmatched. Sequencing input: PBMCs. The receptor was isolated from a male donor in good health and CMV-seronegative. The V gene is TRBV19, the J gene TRBJ2-2, with TRBD1 identical over 10 bases. The chain's CDR3 is CASNDRGPFYTGELFF. For the CDR3, the DNA is TGTGCCAGTAACGACAGGGGGCCGTTTTACACCGGGGAGCTGTTTTTT.